Described below is a single TCR beta chain sequence and its context. Its cognate antigen is unknown. The authors built TCR beta libraries using iRepertoire HTBI primers and Arm-PCR of CDR3 regions. From the multiplex PCR reads, TCRdb called clonotypes with MiXCR, one entry per CDR3 protein. There are some 320,000 distinct CDR3 sequences in the sample; 15% to 20% occur only once, and more than 35% lies in the top ten. This record belongs to a study of regulatory T cells in long-lasting Graves disease. Across the whole study: Graves' patients, newly diagnosed, had taken antithyroid drugs under 3 months.

The germline V and J ends were trimmed by 8 bases and 1 base, with 18 bases remaining between them. The CDR3 runs 16 residues. Study-level points and caveats: There were preferences for TRBV28, TRBJ1-2 and TRBJ2-5 in persistent disease.

The time point denotes: newly diagnosed GD, antithyroid drugs for less than 3 months. The TCR library was made from RNA extracted from PBMCs. Those enrolled as patients came out of an endocrinology department in Xi'an, China. The source was peripheral blood mononuclear cells (PBMCs), collected at new diagnosis, from a patient treated with antithyroid drugs. The chain has TRBV12-3 or TRBV12-4 and TRBJ2-4; D not certain. The TCR was taken from a female donor with Graves disease. Written as DNA, the CDR3 is TGTGCCAGCCCACCGACCCGGGCCTCCGCCAAAAACATTCAGTACTTC. It is translated as CASPPTRASAKNIQYF.